These 25 T cell receptor beta chains originate from one sample sequenced in a study of cytomegalovirus exposure and HLA in healthy donors (dated by TCRdb to between 2016 and 2019). The library relied on the immunoSEQ multiplex PCR assay. For the multiplex PCR, a mixture combining 60 forward primers for TCR Vbeta segments and 13 reverse primers for TCR Jbeta segments was used. TCRdb re-hosts the immuneACCESS table, in-frame sequences only. Its copies lack some clones; in the studies checked, an unresolved V gene accounts for under half of them, and the cause for the rest is not known. A total of approximately 160,000 clones appear in this sample, roughly four fifths of them only once. Clones ranked in the top ten supply roughly 4.5% of the sample. The sequenced sample consisted of PBMCs. The receptors derive from a man between 45 and 60 years old in good health and CMV-seropositive.

The rearrangement links TRBV2 to TRBJ2-7; 7 bases match TRBD1. The V and J ends lost 4 bases and 1 base, in that order; junction bases with no gene match: 4. This CDR3 region has 14 residues. CDR1 and CDR2 (germline): SNHLY, FYNNEI. The CDR3 sequence: CASSVRGQSYEQYF. The DNA for the CDR3 is TGTGCCAGCAGTGTAAGGGGGCAATCCTACGAGCAGTACTTC.

Details on this clone: This sample includes further DNA sequences coding for the same CDR3. This chain joins TRBV5-1 and TRBJ1-6; D uncertain. This CDR3 is built from 14 residues. V was clipped by 4 bases and J by 8 bases, with 13 bases between them. The V gene's germline CDR1 is SGHRS and CDR2 YFSETQ. The CDR3 DNA follows: TGCGCCAGCAGCCTGGGGAGGGCTGATTCACCCCTCCACTTT. Residues: CASSLGRADSPLHF.

This clone was counted only a few times. The chain has TRBV18 and TRBJ1-4; TRBD1 is a possible D gene (6 bases). This CDR3 is 13 amino acids long. Germline V gene lookup returns CDR1 KGHSH and CDR2 LQKENI. Trimming removed 8 bases from V and 4 bases from J, with 11 bases in between. DNA for the CDR3: TGTGCCAGCCGCCGGGACATTAATGAAAAACTGTTTTTT. It encodes CASRRDINEKLFF.

V is TRBV28 and J is TRBJ1-3, with D perhaps matching TRBD1 (5 bases). V was shortened by 3 bases and J by 2 bases, with 14 bases between the two germline ends. The CDR3 length is 16 residues. Germline values: CDR1 MDHEN, CDR2 SYDVKM. The CDR3 loop is CASSLIKWGAGNTIYF. Here the CDR3 DNA reads TGTGCCAGCAGTTTGATAAAGTGGGGGGCTGGAAACACCATATATTTT.

The V gene is TRBV7-8, the J gene TRBJ1-4, with no clear D. V was shortened by 3 bases and J by 8 bases, with 10 bases between the two germline ends. Germline CDR1 reads SGHVS; CDR2 reads FQNEAQ. The CDR3 is made up of 13 amino acids. The CDR3, as DNA: TGTGCCAGCAGCTTGGCCCGTTACGAAAAACTGTTTTTT. This gives the protein CASSLARYEKLFF. Combining the CDR3 with reference TRBV7-8 and TRBJ1-4 gives the whole variable domain GAGVSQSPRYKVAKRGQDVALRCDPISGHVSLFWYQQALGQGPEFLTYFQNEAQLDKSGLPSDRFFAERPEGSVSTLKIQRTQQEDSAVYLCASSLARYEKLFFGSGTQLSVL.

This chain joins TRBV5-6 and TRBJ2-1; D might be TRBD1 (6 bases). This CDR3 comprises 14 residues. With 2 bases removed from V and 4 bases from J, the gap between germline ends came to 10 bases. The V gene's germline CDR1 is SGHDT and CDR2 YYEEEE. CDR3 DNA: TGTGCCAGCAGCTTTTTGGACAGTTACAATGAGCAGTTCTTC. Its translation: CASSFLDSYNEQFF.

V usage is TRBV4-1 and J usage is TRBJ2-7, with D possibly being TRBD2 (5 bases). Germline CDR1 reads MGHRA; CDR2 reads YSYEKL. This CDR3 region has 15 residues. V lost 2 bases and J 1 base, leaving 12 bases between the germline ends. Written as DNA, the CDR3 is TGCGCCAGCAGCCAAACCCCCACGGGATCCTACGAGCAGTACTTC. It codes for CASSQTPTGSYEQYF.

The rearrangement links TRBV6-1 to TRBJ2-3; 10 nucleotides match TRBD1. The trim removed 7 bases at V and 2 bases at J, leaving 3 bases unmatched. The CDR3 contains 14 residues. Germline V gene lookup returns CDR1 MNHNS and CDR2 SASEGT. In DNA form, the CDR3 reads TGTGCCAGCAAAGGGACAGGGGTCACAGATACGCAGTATTTT. Translating gives CASKGTGVTDTQYF.

The gene calls are TRBV28 and TRBJ2-5; D remains unclear. Gene TRBJ2-7 matches the end of the DNA better, so the J call may be wrong. The CDR3 runs to 14 residues. CDR1 is MDHEN, CDR2 SYDVKM, per germline. The CDR3: CASIGVSSSYEQYF. In nucleotides, the CDR3 is TGTGCCAGCATCGGCGTATCTAGCTCCTACGAGCAGTACTTC.

This chain joins TRBV11-2 and TRBJ2-3; 7 nucleotides align to TRBD2. The CDR3 is made up of 13 amino acids. Looked up from germline, CDR1 is SGHAT and CDR2 is FQNNGV. V was clipped by 6 bases and J by 5 bases; unmatched bases: 5. Written as DNA, the CDR3 is TGTGCCAGCAGTTCCGGGACTATAGATACGCAGTATTTT. This translates into CASSSGTIDTQYF.

The chain couples TRBV27 to TRBJ1-1, with D tentatively TRBD1 (5 bases). This CDR3 contains 13 residues. V was pared by 3 bases and J by 5 bases, with 10 bases between. Germline CDR1 is MNHEY and CDR2 is SMNVEV (reference sequence). The CDR3 reads CASSLGGITEAFF. CDR3 sequence (DNA): TGTGCCAGCAGTTTGGGGGGGATTACTGAAGCTTTCTTT.

V and J are TRBV27 and TRBJ1-6; a weak D match, TRBD1 (5 bases). The CDR3 spans 13 residues. V was clipped by 6 bases and J by 9 bases, with 12 bases between them. The germline CDR1 and CDR2 sequences are MNHEY and SMNVEV (reference sequence). CDR3 loop: CASRLTDSSPLHF. DNA for the CDR3: TGTGCCAGCAGACTGACAGACAGTTCACCCCTCCACTTT.

A single count supports this clone. The chain carries TRBV5-1 and TRBJ1-6, with TRBD1 as a possible D gene (5 bases). This CDR3 is built from 15 residues. The germline CDR1 and CDR2 sequences are SGHRS and YFSETQ. Between the trimmed V and J ends, which lost 0 bases and 10 bases, there was a span of 14 bases. The CDR3 reads CASSLAGSRQSPLHF. In DNA, the CDR3 is TGCGCCAGCAGCTTGGCCGGGAGTAGACAGTCACCCCTCCACTTT. The whole variable domain, filled in from reference TRBV5-1 and TRBJ1-6, reads KAGVTQTPRYLIKTRGQQVTLSCSPISGHRSVSWYQQTPGQGLQFLFEYFSETQRNKGNFPGRFSGRQFSNSRSEMNVSTLELGDSALYLCASSLAGSRQSPLHFGNGTRLTVT.

The J gene is TRBJ2-1, the V gene TRBV5-1; the match to TRBD1 covers 8 bases. V gave up 0 bases and J gave up 3 bases; unmatched junction bases: 5. The CDR3 sequence is 16 residues long. The germline gives CDR1 SGHRS, CDR2 YFSETQ. The chain's CDR3 is CASSLVTGANYNEQFF. In DNA, the CDR3 is TGCGCCAGCAGCTTGGTGACAGGGGCGAACTACAATGAGCAGTTCTTC.

The J gene is TRBJ1-2, the V gene TRBV19; 8 bases align to TRBD1. This CDR3 is built from 16 residues. V was clipped by 6 bases and J by 2 bases; unmatched bases: 11. Germline CDR1 is LNHDA and CDR2 is SQIVND (reference sequence). The CDR3 protein is CASRTTGQGGNYGYTF. Written as DNA, the CDR3 is TGTGCCAGTAGGACCACTGGACAGGGCGGGAACTATGGCTACACCTTC.

The chain is built from TRBV6-5 and TRBJ1-1; 8 bases agree with TRBD1. Losses at the gene ends were 6 bases for V and 3 bases for J; bases not matched to a gene: 6. Germline-derived CDR1 and CDR2 are MNHEY and SVGAGI. The CDR3 is 14 residues long. The CDR3 coding sequence is TGTGCCAGCAGAGACACAGGGGGGGACACTGAAGCTTTCTTT. Translated, it gives CASRDTGGDTEAFF.

The chain joins TRBV29-1 to TRBJ1-5; D possibly corresponds to TRBD1 (6 bases). The CDR3 contains 14 residues. Germline CDR1 SQVTM, CDR2 ANQGSEA. The CDR3 sequence is CSARTGLTDQPQHF. The CDR3 coding sequence is TGCAGTGCGCGTACAGGGTTGACGGATCAGCCCCAGCATTTT.

Notes on this clone: The sample contains more than one DNA sequence encoding this CDR3. The V gene is TRBV7-2, the J gene TRBJ2-5; TRBD2 matches 7 bases. V gave up 1 base and J gave up 3 bases; unmatched junction bases: 2. This CDR3 has 14 residues. Germline CDR1 reads SGHTA; CDR2 reads FQGNSA. The CDR3: CASSLGGGKETQYF. Here the CDR3 DNA reads TGTGCCAGCAGCTTAGGCGGGGGTAAAGAGACCCAGTACTTC.

The count of this clone is one. The chain carries TRBV7-9 and TRBJ2-7; D gene unclear. Germline V gene data show CDR1 as SEHNR and CDR2 as FQNEAQ (reference sequence). Trimming took 4 bases from V and 2 from J, leaving 6 bases between them. The CDR3 runs 12 residues. The CDR3 DNA follows: TGTGCCAGCAGCTCAACTACCTACGAGCAGTACTTC. This translates into CASSSTTYEQYF.

CDR3 protein: CASRGQGGINSPLHF. The CDR3 DNA sequence: TGTGCCAGCCGGGGACAGGGAGGGATAAATTCACCCCTCCACTTT. The J gene is TRBJ1-6, the V gene TRBV27; 9 bases are a match to TRBD1. The CDR3 covers 15 residues. Trimming at V came to 8 bases and at J to 7 bases, leaving 9 bases not matched to a gene. Germline loops: CDR1 MNHEY, CDR2 SMNVEV (reference sequence).

The chain carries TRBV9 and TRBJ2-2; TRBD1 aligns across 11 bases. The trim removed 0 bases at V and 7 bases at J, leaving 2 bases unmatched. The CDR3 sequence is 15 residues long. Germline CDR1 is SGDLS and CDR2 is YYNGEE. CDR3 nucleotides: TGTGCCAGCAGCGTAGTCGGGACAGGGGGCGGGGAGCTGTTTTTT. It is translated as CASSVVGTGGGELFF.

The chain links TRBV7-2 to TRBJ1-5; D is possibly TRBD1 (6 bases). Germline CDR1 is SGHTA and CDR2 is FQGNSA. The CDR3 has 15 amino acids. V lost 1 base and J lost 3, with 10 bases in between. The CDR3 nucleotides read TGTGCCAGCAGCTTAGGAGGGACAAACAATCAGCCCCAGCATTTT. Protein sequence: CASSLGGTNNQPQHF.

The V gene is TRBV28, the J gene TRBJ2-2, with 8 bases aligning to TRBD1. V lost 5 bases to trimming and J lost 4 bases; unmatched junction nucleotides: 3. Germline values: CDR1 MDHEN, CDR2 SYDVKM. The CDR3 has 14 residues. For the CDR3, the DNA is TGTGCCAGCAGTACAGGGGGGCGCACCGGGGAGCTGTTTTTT. As protein: CASSTGGRTGELFF.

In this sample, this clone turned up a few times. Other DNA sequences in this sample translate to the same CDR3. V gene TRBV2 combines with J gene TRBJ2-6; weak D call: TRBD1 (6 bases). V lost 8 bases to trimming and J lost 2 bases, with 10 bases between them. This CDR3 is built from 14 residues. CDR1 is SNHLY, CDR2 FYNNEI, per germline. The CDR3 region has the DNA TGTGCCAGCGCCGACAGGACTGGGGCCAACGTCCTGACTTTC. It codes for CASADRTGANVLTF. Full variable domain (missing parts from reference TRBV2 and TRBJ2-6): EPEVTQTPSHQVTQMGQEVILRCVPISNHLYFYWYRQILGQKVEFLVSFYNNEISEKSEIFDDQFSVERPDGSNFTLKIRSTKLEDSAMYFCASADRTGANVLTFGAGSRLTVL.

The chain joins TRBV2 to TRBJ2-2; possible D gene TRBD1, 6 bases. The CDR3 is 13 residues long. CDR1 is SNHLY and CDR2 is FYNNEI in the germline V gene. The V end was cut by 8 bases, the J end by 5 bases, with 12 bases between. The CDR3 nucleotides read TGTGCCAGCCTTGGGGGCCTAACCGGGGAGCTGTTTTTT. The encoded protein is CASLGGLTGELFF.